This TCR beta chain was documented in a study of shared clonotypes between healthy human individuals. CD45RO-negative CD8 cells positively selected for CCR7 made up the naive population, which excluded terminally differentiated effector memory CD45RA+ cells. Healthy HIV-negative adults with no recent acute infections or vaccinations were recruited as donors. All of the donors resided in Nashville, Tennessee, and each was a Caucasian adult. The data were produced by immunoSEQ multiplex PCR, yet TCRdb's version contains in-frame clones alone and is incomplete. The sample lists about 1,900,000 clones, approximately 95% seen once, with 1.2% in the top ten. CDR3 length: 13 residues. V gave up 0 bases and J gave up 7 bases, with 12 bases separating them. Germline-derived CDR1 and CDR2 are GTSNPN and SVGIG (reference sequence).

This sequence joins TRBV30 and TRBJ1-1, with TRBD1 as a possible D gene (6 bases). The source is a young man in good health. Sequenced input: naive CD8+ T cells sorted from blood. The CDR3 sequence: CAWSVVGGDEAFF. The CDR3 DNA follows: TGTGCCTGGAGTGTAGTCGGGGGCGATGAAGCTTTCTTT.